The 17 T cell receptor beta chains below were found in one sample sequenced in a study of CD8+ T cells in alopecia areata. Sequencing relied on a cDNA template that was reverse transcribed from extracted RNA. The repertoire was sequenced with immunoSEQ multiplex PCR; TCRdb's copy has only in-frame clones and lacks some. The top ten hold less than 5.5% of the sample, which has roughly 130,000 clones, roughly 54% seen once. The sample in question was CD4+ T cells sorted from blood, obtained at week 0. The receptor source for this set is a human donor with alopecia areata.

The J gene is TRBJ1-1, the V gene TRBV5-1, with D hard to call. The CDR3 has 14 residues. Germline V lookup: CDR1 SGHRS, CDR2 YFSETQ. V lost 0 bases to trimming and J lost 2 bases, with 8 bases between them. Here the CDR3 reads CASSLDHQNTEAFF. CDR3 bases: TGCGCCAGCAGCTTGGATCACCAAAACACTGAAGCTTTCTTT.

This chain joins TRBV2 and TRBJ2-2; TRBD1 or TRBD2 may be the D gene (6 bases each). The CDR3 consists of 14 residues. The ends were cut back, 9 bases at V and 6 bases at J, with 17 bases in the middle. Germline values: CDR1 SNHLY, CDR2 FYNNEI. The DNA for the CDR3 is TGTGCCAGGTCGTCCCACAGGGAGGCCGGGGAGCTGTTTTTT. Protein: CARSSHREAGELFF.

V gene TRBV7-8 combines with J gene TRBJ2-7; D gene ambiguous. Looked up from germline, CDR1 is SGHVS and CDR2 is FQNEAQ. The CDR3 is 16 amino acids. V was pared by 0 bases and J by 2 bases, with 14 bases between. The CDR3 protein is CASSLAPGLKAYEQYF. The CDR3 DNA is TGTGCCAGCAGCTTAGCGCCGGGCCTCAAGGCCTACGAGCAGTACTTC.

The sample holds a few counts of this clone. The V and J genes are TRBV5-4 and TRBJ2-5, with 8 bases lining up with TRBD2. Per germline, CDR1 SGHNT and CDR2 YYREEE (reference sequence). The CDR3 is 17 residues long. V shed 4 bases, J shed 2 bases, and the junction held 13 bases outside the gene matches. The CDR3 DNA follows: TGTGCCAGCAGCGCGGGGGGTCTAGTTGGTAGGCAAGAGACCCAGTACTTC. It translates to CASSAGGLVGRQETQYF.

This clone was detected only a few times. The chain has TRBV29-1 and TRBJ1-2; D possibly corresponds to TRBD1 (5 bases). Per germline, CDR1 SQVTM and CDR2 ANQGSEA. V lost 8 bases, J lost 9 bases, and 19 bases lay in between. There are 12 residues in the CDR3. CDR3 nucleotide sequence: TGCAGCATATACGGGCAGGGAAAGAGCTACACCTTC. This sequence encodes CSIYGQGKSYTF.

The sample holds a few counts of this clone. The chain has TRBV7-2 and TRBJ2-3; a weak D match, TRBD2 (5 bases). V lost 5 bases and J lost 3, with 6 bases in between. Germline V lookup: CDR1 SGHTA, CDR2 FQGNSA. The CDR3 runs to 12 residues. CDR3 residues: CASSGGTDTQYF. CDR3 coding DNA: TGTGCCAGCAGCGGAGGTACAGATACGCAGTATTTT. Full variable domain (outside the CDR3, taken from reference TRBV7-2 and TRBJ2-3): GAGVSQSPSNKVTEKGKDVELRCDPISGHTALYWYRQSLGQGLEFLIYFQGNSAPDKSGLPSDRFSAERTGGSVSTLTIQRTQQEDSAVYLCASSGGTDTQYFGPGTRLTVL.

The chain has TRBV5-1 and TRBJ2-1; 8 bases are shared with TRBD2. The length of the CDR3 is 15 residues. The V and J ends lost 2 bases and 2 bases, in that order; junction bases with no gene match: 3. Germline V gene data show CDR1 as SGHRS and CDR2 as YFSETQ. The CDR3 nucleotides read TGCGCCAGCAGCTTAGCGGGAGCCACCTACAATGAGCAGTTCTTC. Protein: CASSLAGATYNEQFF.

The V gene is TRBV10-3, the J gene TRBJ2-7; D tentatively reads TRBD1 or TRBD2 (5 bases each). Germline-derived CDR1 and CDR2 are ENHRY and SYGVKD. The V and J ends lost 0 bases and 5 bases respectively, with 11 bases between them. The CDR3 extends over 14 amino acids. The CDR3 region has the DNA TGTGCCATCAGTGAGTCAATGGGGGACCACGAGCAGTACTTC. This encodes CAISESMGDHEQYF.

The CDR3 DNA reads as TGTGCCAGCAGCTACACGGACACCTCCTACGAGCAGTACTTC. It specifies CASSYTDTSYEQYF. This rearrangement joins TRBV7-9 to TRBJ2-7; D possibly corresponds to TRBD1 (5 bases). This CDR3 contains 14 residues. Germline V gene sequence: CDR1 SEHNR, CDR2 FQNEAQ (reference sequence). The V and J ends lost 4 bases and 0 bases respectively, with 10 bases between them.

Concerning this clone itself: In the same sample, other DNA sequences code for this CDR3. V usage is TRBV28 and J usage is TRBJ1-1, with D unresolved. Germline CDR1 reads MDHEN; CDR2 reads SYDVKM. Trimming cost V 6 bases and J 0 bases, with 5 bases left between them. This CDR3 contains 12 residues. This chain's CDR3 is CASRRMNTEAFF. CDR3 DNA sequence: TGTGCCAGCAGGCGCATGAACACTGAAGCTTTCTTT. Looking up the rest from reference TRBV28 and TRBJ1-1 gives the full variable domain: DVKVTQSSRYLVKRTGEKVFLECVQDMDHENMFWYRQDPGLGLRLIYFSYDVKMKEKGDIPEGYSVSREKKERFSLILESASTNQTSMYLCASRRMNTEAFFGQGTRLTVV.

The chain employs TRBV4-2 and TRBJ2-1, with TRBD2 matching over 7 bases. CDR3 length: 16 residues. V trimming: 5 bases; J trimming: 6 bases; junction bases outside the gene matches: 13. Germline V gene data show CDR1 as LGHNA and CDR2 as YNFKEQ. CDR3 in amino acids: CASSSQEAGSFNEQFF. CDR3 coding DNA: TGTGCCAGCAGCTCGCAGGAAGCGGGGTCGTTCAATGAGCAGTTCTTC.

The chain has TRBV10-3 and TRBJ1-2, with D perhaps TRBD1 (6 bases). V was clipped by 0 bases and J by 6 bases, with 14 bases between them. The CDR3 runs to 15 residues. Germline-derived CDR1 and CDR2 are ENHRY and SYGVKD. CDR3: CAISESGRGVNGYTF. CDR3 nucleotide sequence: TGTGCCATCAGTGAGTCCGGCAGGGGAGTAAATGGCTACACCTTC.

V gene TRBV7-7 combines with J gene TRBJ2-1; D uncertain. CDR1 and CDR2 (germline): SSHAT, FNYEAQ (reference sequence). The CDR3 length is 15 residues. The V end lost 5 bases, the J end lost 0 bases, and 11 bases lay between the germline ends. Here the CDR3 reads CASSLTQSSYNEQFF. The CDR3 bases are TGTGCCAGCAGCCTAACTCAAAGCTCCTACAATGAGCAGTTCTTC.

This clone appeared a few times. The J gene is TRBJ2-5, the V gene TRBV29-1; D perhaps matches TRBD1 (7 bases). The germline V gene has CDR1 SQVTM and CDR2 ANQGSEA. The V end was cut by 2 bases, the J end by 2 bases, with 12 bases between. CDR3 length equals 14 residues. Written as DNA, the CDR3 is TGCAGCGTTGAAAAACAGGGGAGGCAAGAGACCCAGTACTTC. It is translated as CSVEKQGRQETQYF.

A few counts support this clone. The V gene is TRBV6-5, the J gene TRBJ2-3; 14 bases align to TRBD2. J lost 9 bases, V lost 4 bases, and 6 bases had no gene match. Germline lookup yields CDR1 MNHEY and CDR2 SVGAGI. CDR3 length equals 15 residues. The CDR3 DNA follows: TGTGCCAGCAGTTCCCGACTAGCGGGAGGGCACACGCAGTATTTT. Its translation is CASSSRLAGGHTQYF.

With regard to this clone: Distinct nucleotide sequences in the sample also encode this CDR3. The chain couples TRBV7-2 to TRBJ2-5; 9 bases are shared with TRBD2. The CDR3 length is 15 residues. V was clipped by 5 bases and J by 0 bases; unmatched bases: 4. Germline CDR1 reads SGHTA; CDR2 reads FQGNSA. The CDR3 spells CASSPAGGNQETQYF. DNA for the CDR3: TGTGCCAGCAGCCCAGCGGGGGGCAACCAAGAGACCCAGTACTTC.

The chain recombines TRBV19 with TRBJ1-4; 8 bases map to TRBD1. V lost 7 bases and J lost 8; bases outside the gene matches: 15. This CDR3 comprises 16 residues. Germline values: CDR1 LNHDA, CDR2 SQIVND (reference sequence). The CDR3 DNA reads TGTGCCAGTAAGCCCCACAGGGGGAAGGTCAACGAAAAACTGTTTTTT. Translation gives CASKPHRGKVNEKLFF.